This T cell receptor beta chain was obtained from a study of T cell changes during pregnancy in multiple sclerosis. The data were produced by immunoSEQ multiplex PCR, yet TCRdb's version contains in-frame clones alone and is incomplete. Of some 28,000 clones listed, about 89% are singletons. The CDR3 is made up of 16 amino acids. The germline V gene has CDR1 MDHEN and CDR2 SYDVKM. Trimming removed 6 bases at V and 1 base at J, with 16 bases between. The sequence came from a female donor in good health, enrolled as a control in a pregnancy study. This sample comprised CD4+ T cells from peripheral blood mononuclear cells, obtained in the first trimester of pregnancy. The V gene is TRBV28, the J gene TRBJ1-5; D possibly corresponds to TRBD1 (5 bases). The CDR3 spells CASRGRGFKSNQPQHF. In DNA, the CDR3 is TGTGCCAGCAGGGGGCGGGGCTTTAAAAGCAATCAGCCCCAGCATTTT.